Described below is a single T cell receptor beta chain sequence and its context. The V gene's germline CDR1 is SGHTA and CDR2 FQGNSA. J gave up 2 bases and V 5 bases, and 3 bases lay outside the gene matches. The CDR3 sequence is 13 residues long. This specimen comes from a study of blood T cell repertoires in COVID-19. Study-wide background: Nucleic acid was either cDNA or gDNA, and it came from T cells, B-cell-depleted T cells, or PBMCs.

As originally analysed: Amplification of reference gene primers provided the estimated nucleated cell counts. The method was immunoSEQ multiplex PCR; TCRdb's version includes in-frame clones alone and lacks a portion of them. That table furnishes V, J and clone size, whereas the DNA furnished D and trimming. The sample holds 130,000 to 150,000 clones, around 87% seen once. Source material: peripheral blood. This rearrangement joins TRBV7-2 to TRBJ2-7; 7 bases map to TRBD1. The receptor's source is a man aged 18 to 35 with COVID-19, enrolled during active disease. The CDR3 spells CASSVDRAYEQYF. CDR3 DNA: TGTGCCAGCAGCGTCGACAGGGCCTACGAGCAGTACTTC.